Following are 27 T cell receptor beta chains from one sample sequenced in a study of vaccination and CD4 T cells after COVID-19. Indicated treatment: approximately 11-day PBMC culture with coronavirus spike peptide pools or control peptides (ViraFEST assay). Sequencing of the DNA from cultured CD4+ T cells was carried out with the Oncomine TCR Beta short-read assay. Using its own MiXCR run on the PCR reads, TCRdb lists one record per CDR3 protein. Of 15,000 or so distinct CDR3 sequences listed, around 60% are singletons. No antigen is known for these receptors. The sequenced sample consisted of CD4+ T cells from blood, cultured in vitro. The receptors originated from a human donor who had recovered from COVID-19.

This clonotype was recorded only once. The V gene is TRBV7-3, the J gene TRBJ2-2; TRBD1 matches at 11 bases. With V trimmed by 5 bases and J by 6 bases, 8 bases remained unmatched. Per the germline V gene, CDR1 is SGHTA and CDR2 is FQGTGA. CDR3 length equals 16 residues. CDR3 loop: CASSQGGTGGSGELFF. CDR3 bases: TGTGCCAGCAGCCAAGGGGGGACAGGGGGTTCCGGGGAGCTGTTTTTT.

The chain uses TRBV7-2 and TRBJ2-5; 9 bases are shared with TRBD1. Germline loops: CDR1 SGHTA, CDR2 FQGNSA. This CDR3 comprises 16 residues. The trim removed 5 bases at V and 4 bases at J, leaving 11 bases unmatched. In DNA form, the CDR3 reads TGTGCCAGCAGCGGGGCCCGGGACAGGGCGGGAGAGACCCAGTACTTC. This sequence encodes CASSGARDRAGETQYF.

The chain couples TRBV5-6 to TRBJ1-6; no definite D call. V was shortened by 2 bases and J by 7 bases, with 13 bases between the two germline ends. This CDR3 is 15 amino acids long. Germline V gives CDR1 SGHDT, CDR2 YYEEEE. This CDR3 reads CASSFLTRYNSPLHF. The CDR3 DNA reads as TGTGCCAGCAGCTTTTTGACTAGATACAATTCACCCCTCCACTTT. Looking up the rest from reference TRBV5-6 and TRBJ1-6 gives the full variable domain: DAGVTQSPTHLIKTRGQQVTLRCSPKSGHDTVSWYQQALGQGPQFIFQYYEEEERQRGNFPDRFSGHQFPNYSSELNVNALLLGDSALYLCASSFLTRYNSPLHFGNGTRLTVT.

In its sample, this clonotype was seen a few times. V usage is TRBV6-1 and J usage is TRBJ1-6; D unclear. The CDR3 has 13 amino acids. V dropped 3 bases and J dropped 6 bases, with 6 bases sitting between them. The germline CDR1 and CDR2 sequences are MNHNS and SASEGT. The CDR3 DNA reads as TGTGCCAGCAGTGACATTATTAATTCACCCCTCCACTTT. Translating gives CASSDIINSPLHF.

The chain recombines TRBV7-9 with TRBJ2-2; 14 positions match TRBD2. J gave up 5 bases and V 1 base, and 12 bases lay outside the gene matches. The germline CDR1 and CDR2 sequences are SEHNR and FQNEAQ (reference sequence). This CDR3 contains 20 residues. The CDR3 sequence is CASSLETLGLAGVSTGELFF. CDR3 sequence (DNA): TGTGCCAGCAGCTTAGAAACCCTGGGACTAGCGGGAGTGTCAACCGGGGAGCTGTTTTTT.

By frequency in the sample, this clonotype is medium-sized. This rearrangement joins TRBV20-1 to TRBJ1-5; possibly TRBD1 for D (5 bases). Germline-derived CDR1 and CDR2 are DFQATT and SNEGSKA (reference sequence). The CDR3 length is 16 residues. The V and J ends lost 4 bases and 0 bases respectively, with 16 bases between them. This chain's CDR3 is CSANKDSGNSNQPQHF. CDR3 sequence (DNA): TGCAGTGCTAACAAAGACAGTGGAAATAGCAATCAGCCCCAGCATTTT.

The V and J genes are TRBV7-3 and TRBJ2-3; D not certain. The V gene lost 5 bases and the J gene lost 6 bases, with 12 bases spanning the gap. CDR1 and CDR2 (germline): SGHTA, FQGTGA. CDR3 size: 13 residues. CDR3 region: CASSPNLLDTQYF. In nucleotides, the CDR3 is TGTGCCAGCAGCCCAAATCTGCTTGATACGCAGTATTTT.

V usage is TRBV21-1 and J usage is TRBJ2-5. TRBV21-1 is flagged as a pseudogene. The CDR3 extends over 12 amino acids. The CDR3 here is CASSRKQETQYF. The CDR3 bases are TGTGCCAGCAGCAGGAAACAAGAGACCCAGTACTTC.

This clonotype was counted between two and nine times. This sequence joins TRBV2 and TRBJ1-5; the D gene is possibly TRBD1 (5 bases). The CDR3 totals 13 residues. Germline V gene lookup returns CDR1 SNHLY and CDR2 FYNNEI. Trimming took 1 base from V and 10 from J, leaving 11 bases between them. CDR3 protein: CASSEGGPVPQHF. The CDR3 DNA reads TGTGCCAGCAGTGAAGGGGGCCCGGTCCCCCAGCATTTT. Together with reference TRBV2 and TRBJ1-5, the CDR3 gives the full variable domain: EPEVTQTPSHQVTQMGQEVILRCVPISNHLYFYWYRQILGQKVEFLVSFYNNEISEKSEIFDDQFSVERPDGSNFTLKIRSTKLEDSAMYFCASSEGGPVPQHFGDGTRLSIL.

CDR3 region: CASRRTDYGYTF. The CDR3 nucleotides are TGTGCCAGCAGAAGGACAGACTATGGCTACACCTTC. The J gene is TRBJ1-2, the V gene TRBV2; D perhaps matches TRBD1 (6 bases). The CDR3 runs 12 residues. Trimming removed 6 bases from V and 3 bases from J, with 8 bases in between. Germline-derived CDR1 and CDR2 are SNHLY and FYNNEI.

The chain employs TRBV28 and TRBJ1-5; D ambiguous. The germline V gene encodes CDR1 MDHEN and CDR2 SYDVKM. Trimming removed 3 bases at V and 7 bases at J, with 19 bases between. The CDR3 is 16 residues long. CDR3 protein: CASSFMGRRAGQPQHF. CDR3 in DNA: TGTGCCAGCAGTTTCATGGGCCGAAGAGCGGGCCAGCCCCAGCATTTT. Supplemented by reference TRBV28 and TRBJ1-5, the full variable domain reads DVKVTQSSRYLVKRTGEKVFLECVQDMDHENMFWYRQDPGLGLRLIYFSYDVKMKEKGDIPEGYSVSREKKERFSLILESASTNQTSMYLCASSFMGRRAGQPQHFGDGTRLSIL.

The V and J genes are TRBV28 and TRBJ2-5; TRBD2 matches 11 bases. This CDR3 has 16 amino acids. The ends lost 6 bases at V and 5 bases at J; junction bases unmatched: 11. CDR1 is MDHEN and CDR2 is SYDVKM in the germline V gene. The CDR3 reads CASRGVAGGPGETQYF. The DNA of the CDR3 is TGTGCCAGCAGGGGGGTAGCGGGAGGGCCAGGGGAGACCCAGTACTTC.

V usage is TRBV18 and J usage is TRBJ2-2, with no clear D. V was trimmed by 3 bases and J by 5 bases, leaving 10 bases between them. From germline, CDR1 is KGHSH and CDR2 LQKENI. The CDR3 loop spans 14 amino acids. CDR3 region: CASSPVFPTGELFF. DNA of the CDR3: TGTGCCAGCTCACCGGTCTTTCCGACCGGGGAGCTGTTTTTT.

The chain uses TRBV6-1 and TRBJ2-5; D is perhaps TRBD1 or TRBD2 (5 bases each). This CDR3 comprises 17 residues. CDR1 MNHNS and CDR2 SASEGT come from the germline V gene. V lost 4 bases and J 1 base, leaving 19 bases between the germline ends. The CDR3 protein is CASSGAWWGRPQETQYF. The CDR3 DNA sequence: TGTGCCAGCAGTGGCGCCTGGTGGGGGAGACCCCAAGAGACCCAGTACTTC.

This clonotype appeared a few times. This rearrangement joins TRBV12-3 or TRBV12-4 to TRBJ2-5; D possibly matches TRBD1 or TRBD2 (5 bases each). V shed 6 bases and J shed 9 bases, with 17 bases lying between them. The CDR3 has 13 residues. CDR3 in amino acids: CASSPGDLGAQYF. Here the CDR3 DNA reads TGTGCCAGCAGCCCCGGAGATTTGGGGGCCCAGTACTTC.

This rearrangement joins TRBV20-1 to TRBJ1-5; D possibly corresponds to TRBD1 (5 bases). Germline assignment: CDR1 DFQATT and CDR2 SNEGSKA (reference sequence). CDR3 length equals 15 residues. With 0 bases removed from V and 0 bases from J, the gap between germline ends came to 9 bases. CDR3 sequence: CSARDQGYSNQPQHF. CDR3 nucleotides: TGCAGTGCTAGAGATCAGGGTTATAGCAATCAGCCCCAGCATTTT.

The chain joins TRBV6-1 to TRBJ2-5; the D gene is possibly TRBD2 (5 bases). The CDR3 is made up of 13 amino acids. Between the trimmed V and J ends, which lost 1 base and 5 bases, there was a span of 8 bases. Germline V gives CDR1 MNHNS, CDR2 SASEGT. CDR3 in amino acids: CASSEVQRETQYF. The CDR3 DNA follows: TGTGCCAGCAGTGAAGTACAGCGGGAGACCCAGTACTTC.

Written as DNA, the CDR3 is TGTGCCAGCAGCGCCGGACAGTCTTCCTTGGGGCAGTATTTT. Translation gives CASSAGQSSLGQYF. This rearrangement joins TRBV7-2 to TRBJ2-3, with D perhaps matching TRBD1 (6 bases). This CDR3 has 14 amino acids. CDR1 SGHTA and CDR2 FQGNSA come from the germline V gene. V gave up 5 bases and J gave up 11 bases, with 20 bases separating them.

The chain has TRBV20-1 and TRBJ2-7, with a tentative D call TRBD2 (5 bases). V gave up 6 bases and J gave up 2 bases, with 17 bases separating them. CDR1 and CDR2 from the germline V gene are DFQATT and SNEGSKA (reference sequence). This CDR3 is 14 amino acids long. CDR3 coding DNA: TGCAGTGCCCAGACCCTGACGGGAACCTACGAGCAGTACTTC. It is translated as CSAQTLTGTYEQYF.

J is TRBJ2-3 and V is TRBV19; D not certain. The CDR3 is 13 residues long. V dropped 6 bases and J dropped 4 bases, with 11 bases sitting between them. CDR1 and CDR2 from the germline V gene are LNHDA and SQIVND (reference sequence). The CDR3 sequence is CASSPESPDTQYF. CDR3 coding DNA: TGTGCCAGTAGCCCCGAATCTCCAGATACGCAGTATTTT.

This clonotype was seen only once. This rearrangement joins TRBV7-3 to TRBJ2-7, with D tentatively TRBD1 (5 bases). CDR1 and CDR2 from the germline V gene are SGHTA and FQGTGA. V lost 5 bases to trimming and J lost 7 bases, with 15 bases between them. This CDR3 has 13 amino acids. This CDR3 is CASSADTQSEQYF. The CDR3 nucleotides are TGTGCCAGCAGCGCGGACACCCAAAGTGAGCAGTACTTC.

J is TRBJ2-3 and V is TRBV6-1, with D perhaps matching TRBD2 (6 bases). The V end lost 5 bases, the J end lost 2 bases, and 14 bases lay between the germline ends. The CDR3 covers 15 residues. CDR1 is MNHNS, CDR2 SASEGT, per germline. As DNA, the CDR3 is TGTGCCAGCAGTCTCCTCCGGGACTCCACAGATACGCAGTATTTT. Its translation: CASSLLRDSTDTQYF.

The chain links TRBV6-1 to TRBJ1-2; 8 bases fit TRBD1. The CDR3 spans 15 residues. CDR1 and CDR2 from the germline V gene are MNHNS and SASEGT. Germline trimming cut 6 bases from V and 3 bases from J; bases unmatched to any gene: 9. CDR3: CASRSGQGVDYGYTF. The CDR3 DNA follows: TGTGCCAGCAGATCCGGACAGGGCGTCGACTATGGCTACACCTTC.

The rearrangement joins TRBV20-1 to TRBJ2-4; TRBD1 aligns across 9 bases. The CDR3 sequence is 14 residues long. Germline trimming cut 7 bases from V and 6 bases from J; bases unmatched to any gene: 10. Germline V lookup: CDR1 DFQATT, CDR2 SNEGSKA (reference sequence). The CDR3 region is CSVPGQGQGNIQYF. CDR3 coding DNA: TGCAGTGTACCGGGACAGGGCCAAGGAAACATTCAGTACTTC.

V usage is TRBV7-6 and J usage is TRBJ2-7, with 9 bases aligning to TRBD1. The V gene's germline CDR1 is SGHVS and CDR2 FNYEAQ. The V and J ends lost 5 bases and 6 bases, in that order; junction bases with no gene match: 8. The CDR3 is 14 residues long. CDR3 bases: TGTGCCAGCAGCCCGGGACAGGGCCTCCTCGAGCAGTACTTC. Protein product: CASSPGQGLLEQYF.

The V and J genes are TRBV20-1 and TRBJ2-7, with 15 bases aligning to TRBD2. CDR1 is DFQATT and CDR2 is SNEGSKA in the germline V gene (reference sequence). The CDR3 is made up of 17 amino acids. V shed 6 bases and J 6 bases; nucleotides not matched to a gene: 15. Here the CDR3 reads CSANQEGLAGGLGEQYF. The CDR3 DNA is TGCAGTGCAAACCAAGAGGGACTAGCGGGAGGACTGGGCGAGCAGTACTTC.

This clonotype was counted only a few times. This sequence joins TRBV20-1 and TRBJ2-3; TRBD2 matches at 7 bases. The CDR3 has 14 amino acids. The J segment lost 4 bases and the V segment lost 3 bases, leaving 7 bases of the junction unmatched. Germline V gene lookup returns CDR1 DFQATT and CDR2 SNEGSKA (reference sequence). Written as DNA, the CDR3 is TGCAGTGCTAGCATAAGCGGGATCCCAGATACGCAGTATTTT. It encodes CSASISGIPDTQYF.